Each of the 9 T cell receptor beta chains below was sequenced from the same sample in a study of OX40 agonist ivuxolimab in advanced cancers. Clones were read by immunoSEQ multiplex PCR, and TCRdb kept only the in-frame ones, dropping some. The table has about 67,000 clones, over 65% seen once. The sequencing here drew on CD4+ or CD8+ T cells sorted from blood, taken in a trial of the OX40 agonist ivuxolimab. All receptors derive from an adult with an advanced solid tumor such as melanoma, head and neck, liver or kidney cancer.

The chain combines TRBV7-2 with TRBJ2-5; 12 bases match TRBD2. Germline trimming cut 1 base from V and 3 bases from J; bases unmatched to any gene: 9. The CDR3 is 18 amino acids. From germline, CDR1 is SGHTA and CDR2 FQGNSA. Written as DNA, the CDR3 is TGTGCCAGCAGCTTAGTCCCTAGCGGGGGGGCGTTCGAAGAGACCCAGTACTTC. Translated: CASSLVPSGGAFEETQYF.

The chain joins TRBV5-1 to TRBJ1-2; tentatively, D is TRBD1 (5 bases). V dropped 7 bases and J dropped 4 bases, with 17 bases sitting between them. The CDR3 sequence is 14 residues long. Germline V gene lookup returns CDR1 SGHRS and CDR2 YFSETQ. CDR3 protein: CASRQLIQGYGYTF. In DNA form, the CDR3 reads TGCGCCAGCCGACAGCTCATCCAGGGCTATGGCTACACCTTC.

The chain couples TRBV5-1 to TRBJ1-2, with a tentative D call TRBD1 (5 bases). The CDR3 spans 13 residues. With 3 bases removed from V and 4 bases from J, the gap between germline ends came to 10 bases. CDR1 is SGHRS and CDR2 is YFSETQ in the germline V gene. CDR3 sequence reads: CASSWEGSYGYTF. In nucleotides, the CDR3 is TGCGCCAGCAGCTGGGAGGGGTCCTATGGCTACACCTTC.

V gene TRBV6-1 combines with J gene TRBJ1-1; D unresolved. The CDR3 length is 15 residues. Per the germline V gene, CDR1 is MNHNS and CDR2 is SASEGT. V dropped 6 bases and J dropped 0 bases, with 14 bases sitting between them. CDR3 coding DNA: TGTGCCAGCAGGGGCCTGATCGCTATGAACACTGAAGCTTTCTTT. Its protein product is CASRGLIAMNTEAFF.

The rearrangement joins TRBV6-5 to TRBJ2-7; 9 nucleotides agree with TRBD1. The length of the CDR3 is 14 residues. Germline V gives CDR1 MNHEY, CDR2 SVGAGI. V shed 6 bases, J shed 6 bases, and the junction held 9 bases outside the gene matches. CDR3 sequence (DNA): TGTGCCAGCAGGGCCGGGACAGGGTTATTCGAGCAGTACTTC. This sequence encodes CASRAGTGLFEQYF.

The chain links TRBV2 to TRBJ1-1; D unresolved. This CDR3 comprises 14 residues. V was shortened by 7 bases and J by 0 bases, with 12 bases between the two germline ends. Germline CDR1 reads SNHLY; CDR2 reads FYNNEI. The CDR3 protein is CASIGRLMNTEAFF. The CDR3 DNA sequence: TGTGCCAGCATCGGACGGCTAATGAACACTGAAGCTTTCTTT.

This clone appeared once. This rearrangement joins TRBV11-2 to TRBJ2-5; D gene uncertain. The CDR3 is 14 amino acids. V was shortened by 0 bases and J by 5 bases, with 10 bases between the two germline ends. Germline V gives CDR1 SGHAT, CDR2 FQNNGV. The CDR3 is CASSLDRAGETQYF. The DNA of the CDR3 is TGTGCCAGCAGCTTAGATAGGGCCGGGGAGACCCAGTACTTC.

The chain employs TRBV29-1 and TRBJ2-3, with D perhaps given as TRBD1 or TRBD2 (5 bases each). The CDR3 is 12 residues long. Trimming shortened V by 7 bases and J by 2 bases, and 10 bases separated the two germline ends. In germline, CDR1 is SQVTM, CDR2 ANQGSEA. The CDR3 DNA reads TGCAGCGGAGGGGTCCTCACAGATACGCAGTATTTT. Translating it yields CSGGVLTDTQYF.

This chain joins TRBV7-2 and TRBJ1-2; the match to TRBD1 covers 7 bases. Looked up from germline, CDR1 is SGHTA and CDR2 is FQGNSA. The CDR3 extends over 13 amino acids. The trim removed 6 bases at V and 3 bases at J, leaving 4 bases unmatched. The CDR3 spells CASRVTGYYGYTF. The CDR3 DNA follows: TGTGCCAGCAGAGTGACAGGGTACTATGGCTACACCTTC. Supplemented by reference TRBV7-2 and TRBJ1-2, the full variable domain reads GAGVSQSPSNKVTEKGKDVELRCDPISGHTALYWYRQSLGQGLEFLIYFQGNSAPDKSGLPSDRFSAERTGGSVSTLTIQRTQQEDSAVYLCASRVTGYYGYTFGSGTRLTVV.